The 27 T cell receptor beta chains presented below share a single source sample, sequenced in a study of identical twins. TCRdb recomputed calls from the 5' RACE reads with MiXCR, one row per CDR3 protein. This sample yields just under 550,000 distinct CDR3 sequences, of which roughly 15% are seen a single time; 0.35% to 0.45% belongs to the top ten. These data also formed part of another study, on yellow fever vaccine responses in identical twins.

Sequenced: CD4+ T cells sorted from blood. The receptor set was obtained from a woman between 18 and 29 years old in good health.

This clonotype was observed a few times. This sequence joins TRBV3-1 and TRBJ2-2; maybe TRBD2 (6 bases). This CDR3 spans 14 amino acids. Germline V gives CDR1 LGHDT, CDR2 YNNKEL (reference sequence). The CDR3 sequence is CASRPSGRTGELFF. CDR3 DNA: TGTGCGAGCCGACCCTCGGGGAGGACCGGGGAGCTGTTTTTT.

The chain recombines TRBV20-1 with TRBJ2-3; a weak D match, TRBD1 (6 bases). Germline lookup yields CDR1 DFQATT and CDR2 SNEGSKA (reference sequence). Trimming removed 1 base from V and 4 bases from J, with 9 bases in between. The CDR3 is made up of 13 amino acids. The CDR3 DNA reads as TGCAGTGCTAGAGTCCCAGGGGCAGATACGCAGTATTTT. Encoded protein: CSARVPGADTQYF.

V gene TRBV12-3 or TRBV12-4 combines with J gene TRBJ1-1; no definite D call. The CDR3 has 13 residues. Between the trimmed V and J ends, which lost 8 bases and 0 bases, there was a span of 10 bases. The CDR3 spells CASAGGLNTEAFF. The CDR3 nucleotides are TGTGCCAGCGCGGGAGGCTTGAACACTGAAGCTTTCTTT.

This clonotype came up a few times. V and J are TRBV11-3 and TRBJ2-1; D perhaps matches TRBD2 (6 bases). With 0 bases removed from V and 1 base from J, the gap between germline ends came to 13 bases. The germline CDR1 and CDR2 sequences are SGHNT and YENEEA. The CDR3 is 17 amino acids. The CDR3 loop is CASSLDSGETSYNEQFF. Written as DNA, the CDR3 is TGTGCCAGCAGCTTAGATAGCGGTGAAACATCCTACAATGAGCAGTTCTTC.

This chain links TRBV11-2 with TRBJ2-5, with 8 nucleotides matching TRBD2. V trimming: 5 bases; J trimming: 2 bases; junction bases outside the gene matches: 16. The CDR3 runs to 18 residues. Per germline, CDR1 SGHAT and CDR2 FQNNGV. In DNA form, the CDR3 reads TGTGCCAGCAGCCCGGTGGCGGGGGCACGGGGGGGACAAGAGACCCAGTACTTC. Its translation: CASSPVAGARGGQETQYF.

This clonotype appeared a few times. J is TRBJ1-5 and V is TRBV9; TRBD1 matches at 7 bases. Germline V gene data show CDR1 as SGDLS and CDR2 as YYNGEE. V was clipped by 2 bases and J by 6 bases; unmatched bases: 2. The CDR3 length is 13 residues. CDR3 sequence (DNA): TGTGCCAGCAGCGTCCAGGGGGGTCAGCCCCAGCATTTT. Amino acids: CASSVQGGQPQHF.

This clonotype was found a few times. A read error is possible here, since a much larger clone lies one base away. V is TRBV25-1 and J is TRBJ2-3, with D uncertain. Germline values: CDR1 MGHDK, CDR2 SYGVNS. The CDR3 totals 12 residues. Deletions cut 6 bases from V and 2 bases from J, with 6 bases between. CDR3 bases: TGTGCCAGCAGGGGTAACACAGATACGCAGTATTTT. It is translated as CASRGNTDTQYF.

In the case of this clonotype: One end of the junction does not line up with germline, which may come from a read error. The V and J genes are TRBV3-1 and TRBJ2-1; TRBD2 matches 13 bases. CDR3 length: 15 amino acids. CDR1 is LGHDT, CDR2 YNNKEL, per germline (reference sequence). CDR3 DNA: TGTGCCAGCAGCTTTACTAGCGGGAGGGAAGATCAGGTGCGGTTC. Protein: CASSFTSGREDQVRF.

V and J are TRBV6-4 and TRBJ2-1, with TRBD2 identical over 10 bases. Germline CDR1 and CDR2: MRHNA and SNTAGT. The CDR3 contains 13 residues. V lost 6 bases to trimming and J lost 10 bases; unmatched junction nucleotides: 6. The CDR3 loop reads CASRASGRLEQFF. The CDR3 DNA follows: TGTGCCAGCAGAGCTAGCGGGAGATTAGAGCAGTTCTTC.

The rearrangement joins TRBV15 to TRBJ1-3; no clear D gene. V was clipped by 3 bases and J by 8 bases, with 8 bases between them. Germline V gives CDR1 LNHNV, CDR2 YYDKDF (reference sequence). The CDR3 consists of 12 residues. The CDR3 nucleotides are TGTGCCACCAGCAGGTTGAGTGACACCATATATTTT. The encoded protein is CATSRLSDTIYF.

This chain joins TRBV7-9 and TRBJ2-7, with TRBD1 as a possible D gene (6 bases). The germline V gene has CDR1 SEHNR and CDR2 FQNEAQ (reference sequence). With 1 base removed from V and 3 bases from J, the gap between germline ends came to 10 bases. The CDR3 spans 14 residues. The CDR3 loop is CASSLGQGYYEQYV. DNA of the CDR3: TGTGCCAGCAGCTTAGGGCAGGGGTACTACGAGCAGTACGTC.

This sequence joins TRBV5-1 and TRBJ2-2; 7 bases are shared with TRBD1. The ends lost 4 bases at V and 6 bases at J; junction bases unmatched: 3. The CDR3 length is 13 residues. Germline V gene data show CDR1 as SGHRS and CDR2 as YFSETQ. The CDR3 region has the DNA TGCGCCAGCAGCAACAGGGGTTCCGGGGAGCTGTTTTTT. This gives the protein CASSNRGSGELFF.

A few counts support this clonotype. The chain has TRBV6-2 or TRBV6-3 and TRBJ2-7; 11 nucleotides align to TRBD1. Germline trimming cut 7 bases from V and 3 bases from J; bases unmatched to any gene: 8. Per germline, CDR1 MNHEY and CDR2 SVGEGT. The CDR3 is 15 amino acids. This CDR3 reads CASTQGQGVIYEQYF. Here the CDR3 DNA reads TGTGCCAGCACCCAGGGACAGGGGGTAATCTACGAGCAGTACTTC.

This clonotype was found a few times. The chain recombines TRBV9 with TRBJ2-2; D gene unclear. The CDR3 runs 15 residues. CDR1 is SGDLS, CDR2 YYNGEE, per germline. Trimming pared 2 bases from V and 0 bases from J, leaving 8 bases between. This CDR3 reads CASSVSRSNTGELFF. In DNA, the CDR3 is TGTGCCAGCAGCGTCAGCAGATCGAACACCGGGGAGCTGTTTTTT.

V usage is TRBV15 and J usage is TRBJ2-7, with D uncertain. The CDR3 extends over 15 amino acids. Germline lookup yields CDR1 LNHNV and CDR2 YYDKDF (reference sequence). V lost 1 base, J lost 7 bases, and 17 bases lay in between. The CDR3, as DNA: TGTGCCACCAGCAGAGTCGGGCTCGGGTCTCGGGAGCAGTACTTC. The encoded protein is CATSRVGLGSREQYF. Based on the CDR3 plus reference TRBV15 and TRBJ2-7, the full variable domain is DAMVIQNPRYQVTQFGKPVTLSCSQTLNHNVMYWYQQKSSQAPKLLFHYYDKDFNNEADTPDNFQSRRPNTSFCFLDIRSPGLGDTAMYLCATSRVGLGSREQYFGPGTRLTVT.

J is TRBJ2-5 and V is TRBV12-3 or TRBV12-4, with TRBD2 identical over 7 bases. The CDR3 consists of 15 residues. V dropped 1 base and J dropped 1; count of bases not matched to a gene: 3. CDR3 protein: CASSLGWGGQETQYF. Written as DNA, the CDR3 is TGTGCCAGCAGTTTAGGGTGGGGGGGCCAAGAGACCCAGTACTTC.

This clonotype was recorded at least ten times. CDR3 protein: CASSLGGHYEQYV. CDR3 DNA sequence: TGTGCCAGCAGCTTAGGAGGGCACTACGAGCAGTACGTC. The chain combines TRBV11-2 with TRBJ2-7; D is possibly TRBD2 (5 bases). V lost 1 base, J lost 3 bases, and 7 bases lay in between. The germline V gene encodes CDR1 SGHAT and CDR2 FQNNGV. This CDR3 has 13 residues.

V gene TRBV28 combines with J gene TRBJ1-1; D not certain. Trimming removed 3 bases from V and 1 base from J, with 6 bases in between. Germline V gene data show CDR1 as MDHEN and CDR2 as SYDVKM. The CDR3 extends over 13 amino acids. The CDR3 region is CASSFPQNTEAFF. DNA of the CDR3: TGTGCCAGCAGTTTTCCCCAGAACACTGAAGCTTTCTTT.

A few counts support this clonotype. The V gene is TRBV5-1, the J gene TRBJ2-5, with TRBD2 identical over 7 bases. The CDR3 runs 17 residues. V shed 4 bases, J shed 4 bases, and the junction held 16 bases outside the gene matches. Germline lookup yields CDR1 SGHRS and CDR2 YFSETQ. In nucleotides, the CDR3 is TGCGCCAGCAGCCCGGTTGGTCTTACGGGAGGTGGAGAGACCCAGTACTTC. Protein sequence: CASSPVGLTGGGETQYF.

V is TRBV10-3 and J is TRBJ1-1; possibly TRBD1 for D (5 bases). Trimming cost V 8 bases and J 7 bases, with 14 bases left between them. This CDR3 is built from 12 residues. CDR1 is ENHRY, CDR2 SYGVKD, per germline. The DNA of the CDR3 is TGTGCCATCGGGGGTTTTGATGGTGAAGCTTTCTTT. Translated, it gives CAIGGFDGEAFF.

The chain carries TRBV5-1 and TRBJ1-2, with 7 bases identical to TRBD1. V lost 2 bases, J lost 6 bases, and 1 base stayed unmatched. This CDR3 has 12 residues. Per germline, CDR1 SGHRS and CDR2 YFSETQ. CDR3 loop: CASSFGQDGYTF. The CDR3 nucleotides read TGCGCCAGCAGCTTCGGACAGGATGGCTACACCTTC.

The genes are TRBV25-1 and TRBJ2-5; D is perhaps TRBD2 (5 bases). V was trimmed by 4 bases and J by 5 bases, leaving 20 bases between them. Looked up from germline, CDR1 is MGHDK and CDR2 is SYGVNS. CDR3 length: 16 residues. The CDR3 DNA sequence: TGTGCCAGCAGTGCCGTCCCGGGGTTGAGTAGTGAGACCCAGTACTTC. Amino acids: CASSAVPGLSSETQYF.

The chain employs TRBV4-1 and TRBJ2-1; 7 bases align to TRBD1. This CDR3 is 15 amino acids long. Germline-derived CDR1 and CDR2 are MGHRA and YSYEKL. With 0 bases clipped from V and 14 bases from J, the junction kept 13 bases outside the gene matches. The CDR3 bases are TGCGCCAGCAGCCAAGACCCCCCTGACAGGGTAGGAAAGTTCTTC. This sequence encodes CASSQDPPDRVGKFF.

In this sample, this clonotype turned up a few times. CDR3 in amino acids: CASSSRLAGNTGELFF. CDR3 coding DNA: TGTGCCAGCAGCTCGAGACTAGCGGGGAACACCGGGGAGCTGTTTTTT. The chain recombines TRBV11-2 with TRBJ2-2; 10 bases are shared with TRBD2. The V and J ends lost 4 bases and 1 base, in that order; junction bases with no gene match: 3. This CDR3 has 16 amino acids. CDR1 and CDR2 (germline): SGHAT, FQNNGV.

This clonotype has only a few counts. This chain joins TRBV10-3 and TRBJ2-1, with D maybe TRBD1 (6 bases). This CDR3 has 19 residues. The V gene's germline CDR1 is ENHRY and CDR2 SYGVKD. V gave up 2 bases and J gave up 4 bases, with 24 bases separating them. CDR3 coding DNA: TGTGCCATCAGTGAGCCGAGCCCGAAAAAACAGGGTTCTTACAATGAGCAGTTCTTC. Translation gives CAISEPSPKKQGSYNEQFF.

The chain has TRBV6-1 and TRBJ2-5; TRBD2 agrees at 10 bases. The junction had 6 bases not matched to a gene; V was cut back by 5 bases and J by 3 bases. The germline CDR1 and CDR2 sequences are MNHNS and SASEGT. CDR3 length: 15 residues. CDR3 nucleotide sequence: TGTGCCAGCAGTAAGCGGGGGGGAGAAAAAGAGACCCAGTACTTC. Translated, it gives CASSKRGGEKETQYF.

This clonotype was detected a few times. This rearrangement joins TRBV6-1 to TRBJ2-7; unclear D gene. CDR1 MNHNS and CDR2 SASEGT come from the germline V gene. Trimming pared 6 bases from V and 1 base from J, leaving 13 bases between. This CDR3 has 14 amino acids. CDR3 bases: TGTGCCAGCAGACTCAATGGAAAATCCTACGAGCAGTACGTC. It is translated as CASRLNGKSYEQYV.